What follows is one T cell receptor (beta chain) and its context. The data are from a study of metastatic and nonmetastatic thyroid tumors. This CDR3 is built from 14 residues. J gave up 5 bases and V 1 base, and 4 bases lay outside the gene matches. CDR1 is DFQATT, CDR2 SNEGSKA, per germline (reference sequence). Nobody among the patients had been given any treatment before thyroid surgery. TCRdb called clones again from the PCR reads with MiXCR. Of roughly 33,000 clones in the sample, under 20% were seen once. V usage is TRBV20-1 and J usage is TRBJ2-2; 7 bases align to TRBD1. This TCR derives from a female donor with papillary thyroid cancer or a benign thyroid nodule (not recorded which). Some clones in this sample may be carry-over from other donors' samples. Specimen: blood. The CDR3 reads CSARGATGTGELFF. DNA of the CDR3: TGCAGTGCTAGAGGGGCGACAGGGACCGGGGAGCTGTTTTTT.